This T cell receptor (beta chain) was captured in a study of human thymus T cells. General study points: Biased V and J segment usage appeared in thymus and peripheral blood.

Corrective surgery for congenital heart defects was being performed on the healthy Finnish infants who served as donors. Data came from immunoSEQ multiplex PCR; TCRdb stores just in-frame clones and leaves some out. The sample lists about 60,000 clones; nearly 95% were seen once. As concerns this clone: Its antigen remains unidentified.

The source of this sequence is a boy under three years old with a congenital heart defect but otherwise immunologically healthy. Sequencing was performed on blood.

The CDR3 sequence is CASSLEGQNTDTQYF. CDR3 in DNA: TGTGCCAGCAGTTTGGAGGGACAGAACACAGATACGCAGTATTTT. The chain uses TRBV27 and TRBJ2-3; tentatively, D is TRBD1 (7 bases). This CDR3 has 15 residues. The germline gives CDR1 MNHEY, CDR2 SMNVEV (reference sequence). The germline V and J ends were trimmed by 3 bases and 2 bases, with 12 bases remaining between them.